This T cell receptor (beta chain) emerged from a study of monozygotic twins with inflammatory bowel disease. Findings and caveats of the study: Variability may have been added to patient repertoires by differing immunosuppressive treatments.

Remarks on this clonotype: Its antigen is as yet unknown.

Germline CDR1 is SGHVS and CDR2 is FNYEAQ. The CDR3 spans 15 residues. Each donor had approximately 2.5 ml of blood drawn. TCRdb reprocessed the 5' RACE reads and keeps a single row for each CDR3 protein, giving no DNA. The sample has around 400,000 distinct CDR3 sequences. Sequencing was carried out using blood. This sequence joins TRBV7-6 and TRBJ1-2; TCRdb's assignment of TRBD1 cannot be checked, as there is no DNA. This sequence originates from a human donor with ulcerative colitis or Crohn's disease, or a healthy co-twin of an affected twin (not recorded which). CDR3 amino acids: CASSPWDTQNHGYTF.